This T cell receptor beta chain comes out of a study of T cell responses to AZD1222 COVID-19 vaccine (dated by TCRdb to 2020 to 2023). Study-level background: A total of just over 230 trial participants underwent TCR sequencing, of whom 200 to 220 had received two doses of AZD1222 and some 26 had received two doses of the MenACWY control vaccine. Trial participants were enrolled by age into subgroups of 18-55, 56-69 and 70-plus years, and around 150, 28 and 57 TCR-sequenced participants, respectively, were included in these subgroups. Overall study results and their limits: Reportedly, close to half of the unique spike-specific TCRs recognized epitopes lying outside the regions that are mutated in the B.1.351 and B.1.1.7 variants. Participants were mostly white British and included more females than males, and it was suggested by the authors that clonal diversity may have been underestimated. Because no samples from the day 14 peak response were available, repertoires could be characterized only after the peak T cell response. The vaccine-associated CD4 TCRs covered the entire spike protein, and the dominant responses fell in regions 160-218 and 743-854. Conclusions about previously exposed vaccinees were limited because only a handful of AZD1222 recipients were SARS-CoV-2 seropositive at baseline. The 56-69-year group was small, and its depth increase did not reach significance, likely because of low power. After two AZD1222 doses, both the breadth and the depth of spike-specific TCRs were significantly higher than at day 0 and than in MenACWY recipients.

Details on this clone: This receptor's antigen is unknown. Base qualities are missing; no much larger clone stands one base away.

The CDR3 regions of human TCRbeta chains were analyzed by immunosequencing. In the source study's methods: TCRs in the repertoires were matched against a reference library of SARS-CoV-2-specific TCRs that had been generated with the MIRA antigen-specificity platform. Breadth was defined as the fraction of unique TCRs that were SARS-CoV-2-associated. Depth was defined as the fraction of total T cells that were SARS-CoV-2-associated. Each spike-specific TCR was assigned to its reactive spike region and to a CD4 or CD8 class using the MIRA data. Log10-transformed breadth and depth values were compared by one-way ANOVA with Sidak's multiple comparisons tests. TCRdb retrieved this table from immuneACCESS and kept in-frame rearrangements only. Not all clones are present; in checked studies, unresolved V genes account for under half, and no reason is known for the remainder. That table supplies the V and J calls and clone size; D and trimming were determined from the DNA. Counted in this sample were about 130,000 clones; 85% of them appeared once. Roughly 4.4% of the sample comes from the top ten.

Reading the label with the study, this specimen's time point is: about 28 days (+/-7) after the second vaccine dose. AZD1222 recipients whose second dose came at about 4 weeks and those whose second dose came at about 12 weeks were combined into one group, since spike-specific TCR depth and breadth did not differ between the two schedules. The vaccinee samples were drawn from two UK trials, COV001 and COV002, one of which was a single-blind randomized controlled phase 2/3 trial testing AZD1222 (ChAdOx1 nCoV-19) in healthy adults. For TCRbeta chain sequencing, PBMC samples from trial participants were taken at day 0 and at day 28 after the second dose. V loses 4 bases of germline sequence and J loses 1 base, and the interval between the two ends is 10 bases. The CDR3, cysteine through phenylalanine, is 14 amino acids long. Only the CDR3 DNA stays, 42 bases, in frame from base 1. In the germline V gene, CDR1 corresponds to MRHNA and CDR2 to SNTAGT.

The clonotype originates from an adult who received the AZD1222 COVID-19 vaccine. The material was peripheral blood, obtained 28 days after the second AZD1222 dose. The rearrangement joined TRBV6-4 to TRBJ1-1; the D gene is not confidently resolved. This receptor carries the CDR3 CASSAKHPNTEAFF. The DNA sequence is as follows: TGTGCCAGCAGTGCCAAGCACCCGAACACTGAAGCTTTCTTT.